The rows below give T cell receptor beta chains drawn from one sample of a study of beta chain features in type 1 diabetes. Here immunoSEQ multiplex PCR was the method, and the copy in TCRdb shows in-frame clones only, minus some. This sample yields about 48,000 clones, of which 35% to 50% are seen a single time; roughly 1.5% belongs to the top ten. Specimen: Tregs from blood. Receptors originate from a man younger than 45 with type 1 diabetes. Both conserved end residues are part of each CDR3. A D gene is named only where the DNA matches it firmly. Clone sizes are given selectively: once, few, many, or a class where the clone is expanded.

V gene	D gene	clone size	J gene	CDR3 protein	CDR3 DNA
TRBV6-1	.	few	TRBJ1-1	CASEPTANTEAFF	TGTGCCAGCGAACCGACAGCGAACACTGAAGCTTTCTTT
TRBV28	.	.	TRBJ1-5	CAIQGQLNQPQHF	TGTGCCATCCAAGGACAGCTCAATCAGCCCCAGCATTTT
TRBV19	.	.	TRBJ1-2	CASGRNAAKGYGYTF	TGTGCCAGCGGACGGAACGCCGCGAAGGGGTATGGCTACACCTTC
TRBV6-6	.	.	TRBJ2-7	CASSYSVGDYEQYF	TGTGCCAGCAGTTACTCGGTCGGGGACTACGAGCAGTACTTC
TRBV7-2	.	few	TRBJ2-1	CASSLATHSNEQFF	TGTGCCAGCAGCTTAGCTACCCACTCAAATGAGCAGTTCTTC
TRBV5-1	TRBD2	.	TRBJ2-4	CASSLLAGGGNIQYF	TGCGCCAGCAGCTTACTAGCGGGAGGAGGGAACATTCAGTACTTC
TRBV7-2	.	few	TRBJ1-4	CASSKGDTNEKLFF	TGTGCCAGCAGCAAGGGGGATACTAATGAAAAACTGTTTTTT
TRBV4-1	.	.	TRBJ2-7	CASSQPDSGSYEQYF	TGCGCCAGCAGCCAACCGGATAGCGGTTCCTACGAGCAGTACTTC
TRBV9	.	.	TRBJ1-1	CASSGGQPNTEAFF	TGTGCCAGCAGCGGAGGACAGCCGAACACTGAAGCTTTCTTT
TRBV30	TRBD1	.	TRBJ2-7	CAWSVQGQYEQYF	TGTGCCTGGAGTGTGCAGGGACAGTACGAGCAGTACTTC
TRBV29-1	TRBD1	.	TRBJ2-7	CSVASGGADEQYF	TGCAGCGTGGCTTCAGGGGGCGCGGACGAGCAGTACTTC
TRBV7-8	TRBD1	few	TRBJ2-2	CASSLRQGTNTGELFF	TGTGCCAGCAGCCTTCGACAGGGGACGAACACCGGGGAGCTGTTTTTT
TRBV28	.	few	TRBJ1-1	CASSPSQAAGVGTEAFF	TGTGCCAGCAGTCCCTCACAGGCCGCAGGGGTGGGCACTGAAGCTTTCTTT
TRBV19	TRBD2	few	TRBJ2-1	CASSIDTSAGRNEQFF	TGTGCCAGTAGTATAGATACTAGCGCGGGTAGGAATGAGCAGTTCTTC
TRBV27	TRBD1	few	TRBJ1-4	CASSTDRGREKLFF	TGTGCCAGCAGTACGGACAGGGGGAGAGAAAAACTGTTTTTT
TRBV5-1	.	.	TRBJ2-1	CASSLGIADPYNEQFF	TGCGCCAGCAGCTTGGGGATAGCAGACCCCTACAATGAGCAGTTCTTC
TRBV28	TRBD1	.	TRBJ2-7	CASSYRPQGYEQYF	TGTGCCAGCAGTTATCGTCCACAGGGGTACGAGCAGTACTTC
TRBV5-1	TRBD2	.	TRBJ2-7	CASSLAFGTSTYEQYF	TGCGCCAGCAGCTTGGCCTTCGGGACTAGCACCTACGAGCAGTACTTC
TRBV5-6	.	.	TRBJ1-1	CASSLWPPMNTEAFF	TGTGCCAGCAGCTTGTGGCCACCGATGAACACTGAAGCTTTCTTT
TRBV10-3	.	.	TRBJ1-1	CAISEFSLDSNTEAFF	TGTGCCATCAGTGAGTTCTCCCTCGACTCGAACACTGAAGCTTTCTTT
TRBV7-9	.	.	TRBJ2-1	CASSFSGGRGEQFF	TGTGCCAGCAGCTTCAGCGGAGGGAGGGGGGAGCAGTTCTTC
TRBV27	.	few	TRBJ2-1	CASSLGTARFF	TGTGCCAGCAGTTTAGGGACTGCGCGGTTCTTC
TRBV7-2	TRBD2	.	TRBJ2-7	CASSLASGEYEQYF	TGTGCCAGCAGCTTAGCTAGCGGGGAATACGAGCAGTACTTC
TRBV28	TRBD1	few	TRBJ1-6	CASSLKTGFVGSYNSPLHF	TGTGCCAGCAGCCTCAAGACAGGGTTCGTTGGCTCCTATAATTCACCCCTCCACTTT
TRBV10-3	.	.	TRBJ1-3	CAISGQATGNTIYF	TGTGCCATCAGTGGACAGGCTACTGGAAACACCATATATTTT
TRBV11-2	TRBD2	.	TRBJ2-1	CASSRGLAGGSSYNEQFF	TGTGCCAGCAGCCGGGGACTAGCGGGAGGGAGCTCCTACAATGAGCAGTTCTTC
TRBV5-4	TRBD1	.	TRBJ1-4	CASSLDRGGEKLFF	TGTGCCAGCAGCTTGGACAGGGGGGGTGAAAAACTGTTTTTT
TRBV19	.	few	TRBJ2-7	CASSIQGASYEQYF	TGTGCCAGTAGTATCCAGGGCGCTTCCTACGAGCAGTACTTC
TRBV25-1	.	.	TRBJ1-2	CASSGQGIYGYTF	TGTGCCAGCAGTGGGCAGGGGATCTATGGCTACACCTTC
TRBV27	TRBD2	few	TRBJ2-5	CASSLNPSGRAKTQYF	TGTGCCAGCAGTTTAAATCCTAGCGGGAGGGCCAAGACCCAGTACTTC
TRBV7-2	TRBD1	few	TRBJ1-2	CASSRRGTGYYGYTF	TGTGCCAGCAGCCGACGCGGGACAGGGTACTATGGCTACACCTTC
TRBV15	.	.	TRBJ2-7	CATSRELAYEQYF	TGTGCCACCAGCAGAGAACTAGCCTACGAGCAGTACTTC
TRBV18	.	.	TRBJ2-6	CASSPRGPSSGANVLTF	TGTGCCAGCTCACCACGGGGCCCATCCTCTGGGGCCAACGTCCTGACTTTC
TRBV6-1	TRBD1	.	TRBJ1-1	CASVRQGGPTEAFF	TGTGCCAGCGTAAGACAGGGAGGACCGACTGAAGCTTTCTTT
TRBV15	.	.	TRBJ2-5	CATSRGTGTQQETQYF	TGTGCCACCAGCAGAGGTACCGGGACACAGCAAGAGACCCAGTACTTC
TRBV28	.	.	TRBJ2-7	CASSIPGRGYAYEQYF	TGTGCCAGCAGTATTCCCGGCCGGGGGTATGCCTACGAGCAGTACTTC
TRBV27	TRBD2	.	TRBJ2-3	CASSLGSGSADTQYF	TGTGCCAGCAGTTTAGGTAGCGGGAGCGCAGATACGCAGTATTTT
TRBV6-1	TRBD1	.	TRBJ1-5	CASSEVSGGQPQHF	TGTGCCAGCAGTGAAGTATCAGGGGGTCAGCCCCAGCATTTT
TRBV2	TRBD2	.	TRBJ2-5	CASSPGLAGMLETQYF	TGTGCCAGCAGTCCAGGACTAGCGGGAATGTTAGAGACCCAGTACTTC
TRBV6-1	.	.	TRBJ1-5	CASSEGEGNQPQHF	TGTGCCAGCAGTGAAGGGGAGGGCAACCAGCCCCAGCATTTT
TRBV4-2	.	few	TRBJ1-1	CASSQHKRISRRGTEAFF	TGTGCCAGCAGCCAACACAAGAGGATCTCCCGGAGAGGGACTGAAGCTTTCTTT
TRBV7-9	TRBD2	few	TRBJ2-1	CASSLGSGRAEQFF	TGTGCCAGCAGCTTAGGAAGCGGGAGAGCTGAGCAGTTCTTC
TRBV19	.	.	TRBJ2-1	CASSIAGTSSYNEQFF	TGTGCCAGTAGTATAGCAGGCACGAGCTCCTACAATGAGCAGTTCTTC
TRBV18	.	.	TRBJ2-6	CASSPDRGGANVLTF	TGTGCCAGCTCTCCCGACCGCGGCGGGGCCAACGTCCTGACTTTC
TRBV5-1	.	.	TRBJ1-1	CASSSKAGSAGSNTEAFF	TGCGCCAGCAGCTCAAAAGCGGGGAGTGCAGGGTCGAACACTGAAGCTTTCTTT
TRBV2	.	few	TRBJ2-3	CASGNRAGWGGDTQYF	TGTGCCAGCGGGAATCGGGCGGGATGGGGCGGGGATACGCAGTATTTT
TRBV10-3	TRBD1	few	TRBJ2-7	CAISQLGTVSYEQYF	TGTGCCATCAGTCAACTAGGGACAGTTTCCTACGAGCAGTACTTC
TRBV6-1	TRBD1	few	TRBJ1-1	CASSEPGQGNTEAFF	TGTGCCAGCAGTGAACCGGGACAGGGTAACACTGAAGCTTTCTTT
TRBV28	.	.	TRBJ1-5	CASSFNRDNQPQHF	TGTGCCAGCAGTTTCAACAGGGACAATCAGCCCCAGCATTTT
TRBV7-9	.	.	TRBJ2-1	CASSLSEGTGVRWNEQFF	TGTGCCAGCAGCTTATCGGAGGGAACCGGGGTTAGGTGGAATGAGCAGTTCTTC
TRBV7-2	TRBD2	few	TRBJ2-1	CASSSRGLAGLGMSDEQFF	TGTGCCAGCAGCTCTCGAGGTCTAGCGGGGCTGGGAATGTCCGATGAGCAGTTCTTC
TRBV7-2	.	few	TRBJ2-6	CASSFGVGANVLTF	TGTGCCAGCAGCTTCGGTGTCGGGGCCAACGTCCTGACTTTC
TRBV2	.	.	TRBJ1-5	CASSGAGDQPQHF	TGTGCCAGCAGTGGGGCAGGTGATCAGCCCCAGCATTTT
TRBV7-3	TRBD2	.	TRBJ2-5	CASSLTGGEETQYF	TGTGCCAGCAGCTTAACGGGAGGGGAGGAGACCCAGTACTTC
TRBV7-7	.	once	TRBJ2-5	CASSPQGIKTQYF	TGTGCTAGCAGTCCACAGGGTATCAAGACCCAGTACTTC
TRBV9	TRBD1	few	TRBJ1-2	CASSVAPGQGTGGYTF	TGTGCCAGCAGCGTAGCCCCGGGACAGGGGACCGGGGGCTACACCTTC
TRBV2	TRBD2	.	TRBJ2-4	CASSEGGLARYIQYF	TGTGCCAGCAGTGAAGGTGGACTAGCGAGATACATTCAGTACTTC
TRBV27	.	few	TRBJ2-5	CASSHRPDRDWGTQYF	TGTGCCAGCAGCCACCGCCCAGACAGGGACTGGGGGACCCAGTACTTC